This T cell receptor beta chain was retrieved from a study of CD8+CD57+ T cells in acquired aplastic anemia (dated by TCRdb to 2017 to 2018). As for the study more broadly: On average, sorted CD4+ and CD8+ cells yielded around 3.1 ug of extracted DNA, with a range of roughly 0.18 to 30 ug. CD8+CD57+ expansion was defined as frequency above the mean frequency observed in healthy subjects.

Expansion of CD8+CD57+ cells had been shown by flow cytometry in the patients chosen for sequencing. Every patient had a diagnosis of severe acquired aplastic anemia based on International Study of Aplastic Anemia and Agranulocytosis and Camitta criteria. At the time blood was sampled, none of the patients had received any therapy. In the study, sorted CD4+ and CD8+ blood T cells from patients with severe aplastic anemia and from healthy subjects underwent deep sequencing of TCR repertoires. Patients were enrolled under clinicaltrials.gov protocols 00001620, 01623167, 00001397, 00071045, 00081523 and 00961064 in the USA. Ficoll-Paque density gradient centrifugation was used to isolate peripheral blood mononuclear cells. CD4+ and CD8+ T cells were sorted by FACS or magnetic beads before DNA extraction. On the study overall, not on this receptor specifically: Roughly 29 CD8+ CDR3 sequences were found to be shared between patients and controls, but these sequences appeared to be highly expressed in patients and within the immunodominant clones of the patients. Between patients and healthy controls, no significant difference in CD8+ Simpson's diversity was found (P=0.060).

Per the germline V gene (reference sequence), SEHNR is the CDR1 and FQNEAQ is the CDR2. Counting both end residues, the CDR3 totals 12 amino acids. As to this clonotype: Its antigen target is currently unknown. The CDR3 does not close with the conserved phenylalanine or tryptophan, likely indicating a read error. Because the CDR3's place on the DNA is in doubt, the DNA is left out and the CDR3 is given as listed by TCRdb.

Genomic DNA was used as template for profiling of TCR beta VDJ combinations and CDR3 sequences. TCR repertoire sequencing was run on an Illumina HiSeq 2000. The authors processed their data as follows. Repertoires were assessed using TRBV/TRBJ rearrangement plots, CDR3 size and DJ length profiles, and Simpson's diversity index. The most abundant DNA sequence in the deep sequencing data was taken as the immunodominant clone. CDR3 amino acid sequences were checked for sharing across subjects and were also compared against the VDJdb database and published repertoires. The public sequencing data were trimmed at Q25 with fastp and processed into clonotypes with MiXCR by TCRdb, which kept only in-frame beta chains. Each record represents a unique CDR3 protein, reported with the most common genes and DNA among its rows. It is TCRdb's table, rather than the study itself, that gives the V and J calls and clone size. The sample table holds 200,000 to 300,000 distinct CDR3 sequences, of which more than 45% were seen once. Together, the top ten hold 7.8% of the sample.

The sequenced sample consisted of sorted CD4+, CD8+, or CD8+CD57+ T cells (not recorded which) from PBMCs. The clonotype originates from a human donor with aplastic anemia. The chain is encoded by TRBV7-9 joined to TRBJ2-7; the table names TRBD2, a call not compared with the DNA. The CDR3 sequence is CASSPQSGVLAG.